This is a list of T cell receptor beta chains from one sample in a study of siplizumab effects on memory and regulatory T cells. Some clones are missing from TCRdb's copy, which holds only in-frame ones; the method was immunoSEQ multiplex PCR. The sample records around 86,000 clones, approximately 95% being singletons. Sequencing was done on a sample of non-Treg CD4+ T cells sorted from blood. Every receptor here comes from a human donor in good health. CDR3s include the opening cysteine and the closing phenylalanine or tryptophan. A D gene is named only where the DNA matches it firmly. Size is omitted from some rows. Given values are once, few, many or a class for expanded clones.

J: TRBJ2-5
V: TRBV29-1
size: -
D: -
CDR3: CSVNEGLETQYF
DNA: TGCAGCGTCAACGAGGGGTTGGAGACCCAGTACTTC

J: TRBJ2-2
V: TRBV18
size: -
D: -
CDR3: CASSPEQIANTGELFF
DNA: TGTGCCAGCTCACCGGAACAGATAGCGAACACCGGGGAGCTGTTTTTT

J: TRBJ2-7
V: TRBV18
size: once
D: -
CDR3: CASSQKTGSYEQYF
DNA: TGTGCCAGCTCACAAAAGACAGGCTCCTACGAGCAGTACTTC

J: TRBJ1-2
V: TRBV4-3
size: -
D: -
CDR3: CASSQENDQTLGGYTF
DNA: TGCGCCAGCAGCCAAGAAAACGACCAGACCCTGGGGGGCTACACCTTC

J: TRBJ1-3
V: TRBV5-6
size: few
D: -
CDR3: CASSLEGVGNTIYF
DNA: TGTGCCAGCAGCTTGGAGGGGGTCGGAAACACCATATATTTT

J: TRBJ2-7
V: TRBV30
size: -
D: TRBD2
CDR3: CAWSVPWTSGRAHTGEQYF
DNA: TGTGCCTGGAGTGTACCCTGGACTAGCGGGAGGGCTCATACAGGTGAGCAGTACTTC

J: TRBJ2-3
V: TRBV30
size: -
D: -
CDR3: CAWILPWGKGSDTQYF
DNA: TGTGCCTGGATCCTCCCATGGGGGAAGGGGTCAGATACGCAGTATTTT

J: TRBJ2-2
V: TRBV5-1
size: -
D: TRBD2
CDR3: CASSQGLAGVVTGELFF
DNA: TGCGCCAGCAGCCAAGGACTAGCGGGAGTGGTCACCGGGGAGCTGTTTTTT

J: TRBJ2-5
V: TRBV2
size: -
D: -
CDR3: CASSEETQYF
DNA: TGTGCCAGCAGTGAAGAGACCCAGTACTTC

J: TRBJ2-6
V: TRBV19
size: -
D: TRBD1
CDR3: CASSLGDRGQFGANVLTF
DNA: TGTGCCAGTAGCCTGGGGGACAGGGGGCAGTTTGGGGCCAACGTCCTGACTTTC

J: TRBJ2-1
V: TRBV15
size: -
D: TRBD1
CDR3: CATSRESTGQSRNEQFF
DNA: TGTGCCACCAGCAGAGAGTCTACGGGACAGAGTCGTAATGAGCAGTTCTTC

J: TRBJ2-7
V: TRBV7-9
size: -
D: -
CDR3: CASSLASGRAYEQYF
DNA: TGTGCCAGCAGCTTAGCGTCGGGGCGGGCGTACGAGCAGTACTTC

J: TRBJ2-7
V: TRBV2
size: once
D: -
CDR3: CASRQQGRRSYEQYF
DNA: TGTGCCAGCAGGCAACAGGGGAGGCGCTCCTACGAGCAGTACTTC

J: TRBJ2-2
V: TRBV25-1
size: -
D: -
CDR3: CASSLPGFLNTGELFF
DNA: TGTGCCAGCAGCCTACCGGGATTCCTGAACACCGGGGAGCTGTTTTTT

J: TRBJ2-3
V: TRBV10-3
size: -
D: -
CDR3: CAISSTDTQYF
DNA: TGTGCCATCAGTAGCACAGATACGCAGTATTTT

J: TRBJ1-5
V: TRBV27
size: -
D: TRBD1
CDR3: CATTSPGQGAVGSNQPQHF
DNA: TGTGCCACTACCTCGCCGGGACAGGGGGCGGTGGGTAGCAATCAGCCCCAGCATTTT

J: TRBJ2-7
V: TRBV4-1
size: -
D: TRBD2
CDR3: CASSQVGTSAYEQYF
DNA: TGCGCCAGCAGCCAAGTTGGGACTAGCGCATACGAGCAGTACTTC

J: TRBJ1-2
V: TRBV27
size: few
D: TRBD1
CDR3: CASSANRGRGYTF
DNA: TGTGCCAGCAGTGCCAACAGGGGCCGAGGCTACACCTTC

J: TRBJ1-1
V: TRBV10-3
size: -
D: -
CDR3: CATLGRVNTEAFF
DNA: TGTGCCACCCTGGGCAGGGTGAACACTGAAGCTTTCTTT

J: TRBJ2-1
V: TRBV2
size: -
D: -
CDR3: CASSLDYEQFF
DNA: TGTGCCAGCAGCCTAGACTATGAGCAGTTCTTC

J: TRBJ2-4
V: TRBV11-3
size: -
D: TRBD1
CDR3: CASSLGTGPAKNIQYF
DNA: TGTGCCAGCAGCTTAGGGACAGGTCCAGCCAAAAACATTCAGTACTTC

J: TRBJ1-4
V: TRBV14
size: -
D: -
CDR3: CASSQEWGRNEKLFF
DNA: TGTGCCAGCAGCCAAGAGTGGGGGCGGAATGAAAAACTGTTTTTT

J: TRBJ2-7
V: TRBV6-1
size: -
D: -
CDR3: CASSESPGSTTKQYF
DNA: TGTGCCAGCAGTGAAAGCCCGGGCTCTACTACGAAGCAGTACTTC

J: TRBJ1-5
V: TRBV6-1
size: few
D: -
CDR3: CASSEALPQHF
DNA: TGTGCCAGCAGTGAAGCCCTCCCCCAGCATTTT

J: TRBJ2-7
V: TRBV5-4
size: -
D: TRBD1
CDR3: CASSRDSISSYEQYF
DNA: TGTGCCAGCAGTCGGGACAGCATATCCTCCTACGAGCAGTACTTC

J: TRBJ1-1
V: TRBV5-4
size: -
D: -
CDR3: CASSLRVSGGTEAFF
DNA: TGTGCCAGCAGCTTGCGGGTGTCAGGCGGTACTGAAGCTTTCTTT

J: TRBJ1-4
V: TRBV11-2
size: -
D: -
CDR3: CASSPSGRLEKLFF
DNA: TGTGCCAGCAGCCCGAGCGGGCGACTTGAAAAACTGTTTTTT

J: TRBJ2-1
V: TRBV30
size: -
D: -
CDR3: CAWTGQAHIYNEQFF
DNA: TGTGCCTGGACAGGGCAGGCCCATATCTACAATGAGCAGTTCTTC